The sequence of this T cell receptor (beta chain) was determined in a study of response to subunit inactivated influenza vaccine. Study-level findings and limits: The authors suggested that few new T cells are recruited per seasonal influenza vaccination.

TCRdb reprocessed the RT-PCR reads with MiXCR, giving one entry per CDR3 protein. The sample lists roughly 780,000 distinct CDR3 sequences; around 18% were seen once. The sample holds many counts of this clonotype. Its target is unknown. The J segment lost 4 bases and the V segment lost 6 bases, leaving 8 bases of the junction unmatched. The CDR3 runs to 14 residues. Germline CDR1 is DFQATT and CDR2 is SNEGSKA (reference sequence). The source material was PBMCs from blood, sampled more than 4 days after vaccination. This receptor was obtained from a man aged 45 to 65 who received an inactivated influenza vaccine. The rearrangement links TRBV20-1 to TRBJ2-3; 9 nucleotides align to TRBD1. The CDR3 here is CSAIRDRAPDTQYF. CDR3 nucleotides: TGCAGTGCAATCCGGGACAGGGCCCCAGATACGCAGTATTTT.